This T cell receptor (beta chain) comes out of a study of blood T cells in healthy people across ages. Study-level information: Per every two T cells, about one barcoded beta molecule was captured by template switching.

Regarding this clonotype: Its antigen is not identified.

General observations from the study: Roughly linear age-related decline in beta diversity appeared, significant by age about 40.

Using a J-beta primer mix together with a sample-barcoded 5' primer, a second PCR was run for roughly 6 to 11 cycles. TCRdb fed the 5' RACE reads into MiXCR, producing one record per CDR3 protein. The table shows around 2 million distinct CDR3 sequences, with approximately 40% occurring only once. Per the germline V gene, CDR1 is DFQATT and CDR2 is SNEGSKA (reference sequence). The CDR3 has 15 residues. Trimming took 6 bases from V and 10 from J; bases not matched to a gene: 16. Healthy Russian Caucasian donors spanned ages roughly 6 to 100 years. The rearrangement uses TRBV20-1 and TRBJ1-1; 11 nucleotides agree with TRBD1. The sequenced material came from blood. The source is a human donor in good health. In DNA, the CDR3 is TGCAGTGCCCCAGGACAGGGGGCGCAGTCTCCTGGAGCTTTCTTT. The encoded protein is CSAPGQGAQSPGAFF.